The 32 T cell receptor beta chains given below trace back to one sample, sequenced in a study of CD8+CD57+ T cells in acquired aplastic anemia. Genomic DNA was employed as the template in profiling TCR beta VDJ and CDR3. TCRdb re-analysed the reads in MiXCR, keeping a single row per CDR3 protein. The sample contains around 140,000 distinct CDR3 sequences, 41% of which appear only once. Material: sorted CD4+, CD8+, or CD8+CD57+ T cells (not recorded which) from PBMCs. The receptor set was obtained from a human donor in good health, serving as a control.

The genes are TRBV2 and TRBJ2-5; D ambiguous. The CDR3 runs 14 residues. Trimming took 8 bases from V and 4 from J, leaving 17 bases between them. The germline V gene encodes CDR1 SNHLY and CDR2 FYNNEI. The CDR3 sequence: CASGEGPYGETQYF. CDR3 DNA: TGTGCCAGCGGAGAAGGTCCGTATGGAGAGACCCAGTACTTC.

To note about this clonotype: A much bigger clone sits one base away, suggesting this may be a read error. The chain carries TRBV6-5 and TRBJ1-1; D possibly corresponds to TRBD1 (5 bases). Germline CDR1 and CDR2: MNHEY and SVGAGI. The CDR3 extends over 14 amino acids. The CDR3 is CASSDSGPFTEAFF. The CDR3 DNA is TGTGCCAGCAGTGACTCGGGACCTTTCACTGAAGCTTTCTTT.

The chain couples TRBV10-3 to TRBJ1-5; D gene ambiguous. Germline V gene lookup returns CDR1 ENHRY and CDR2 SYGVKD. Between the trimmed V and J ends, which lost 3 bases and 3 bases, there was a span of 12 bases. The CDR3 spans 15 residues. The CDR3 reads CAISEKGSNNQPQHF. The CDR3 coding sequence is TGTGCCATCAGTGAAAAGGGCAGTAACAATCAGCCCCAGCATTTT.

As for this clonotype: The junction does not match germline at one end; this may be a read error. This chain uses TRBV25-1 with TRBJ2-1; D uncertain. CDR1 and CDR2 from the germline V gene are MGHDK and SYGVNS. The CDR3 has 15 residues. This CDR3 reads CASSEVGFLGNERFF. The CDR3, as DNA: TGTGCCAGCAGTGAAGTAGGGTTTTTGGGCAATGAGCGGTTCTTC. Based on the CDR3 plus reference TRBV25-1 and TRBJ2-1, the full variable domain is EADIYQTPRYLVIGTGKKITLECSQTMGHDKMYWYQQDPGMELHLIHYSYGVNSTEKGDLSSESTVSRIRTEHFPLTLESARPSHTSQYLCASSEVGFLGNERFFGPGTRLTVL.

A remark on this clonotype: This could be a read error, since a much larger clone is one nucleotide away. J is TRBJ2-7 and V is TRBV6-2 or TRBV6-3; TRBD2 agrees at 12 bases. This CDR3 contains 15 residues. The germline gives CDR1 MNHEY, CDR2 SVGEGT. V gave up 7 bases and J gave up 9 bases; unmatched junction bases: 13. CDR3 residues: CASTEGWTSGAVQYF. Here the CDR3 DNA reads TGTGCCAGCACGGAGGGGTGGACTAGCGGGGCCGTGCAGTACTTC.

The J gene is TRBJ1-3, the V gene TRBV29-1; perhaps TRBD1 as D (5 bases). There are 14 residues in the CDR3. Germline V gene data show CDR1 as SQVTM and CDR2 as ANQGSEA. Trimming stripped 3 bases from V and 3 bases from J, with 12 bases between. The CDR3 nucleotides are TGCAGCGTTGAGAAAGGGGCGAGTGGAAACACCATATATTTT. Its translation: CSVEKGASGNTIYF.

At least ten counts were recorded for this clonotype. This chain links TRBV20-1 with TRBJ2-7; 7 nucleotides line up with TRBD2. The V and J ends lost 6 bases and 1 base, in that order; junction bases with no gene match: 6. This CDR3 is 13 amino acids long. CDR1 is DFQATT and CDR2 is SNEGSKA in the germline V gene (reference sequence). CDR3 nucleotide sequence: TGCAGTGCCCCCCGGGGGGATTCCTACGAGCAGTACTTC. Amino acid sequence: CSAPRGDSYEQYF.

This clonotype was detected only a few times. The chain employs TRBV10-3 and TRBJ1-2; 10 nucleotides line up with TRBD1. Germline CDR1 ENHRY, CDR2 SYGVKD. J was trimmed by 7 bases and V by 0 bases; bases with no gene match: 2. The CDR3 is 14 amino acids. CDR3 nucleotide sequence: TGTGCCATCAGTGAGTCGAGGGACAGGGGTGGCTACACCTTC. Translation: CAISESRDRGGYTF.

This clonotype was detected ten times or more. This chain connects TRBV24-1 to TRBJ2-3; D possibly corresponds to TRBD1 (5 bases). The V end lost 4 bases, the J end lost 2 bases, and 24 bases lay between the germline ends. Per germline, CDR1 KGHDR and CDR2 SFDVKD. CDR3 length: 19 amino acids. The CDR3 is CATSERPGITKLLTDTQYF. CDR3 nucleotides: TGTGCCACCAGTGAGCGACCAGGGATCACTAAACTGCTCACAGATACGCAGTATTTT.

V is TRBV28 and J is TRBJ2-4, with 10 bases identical to TRBD2. The germline V gene has CDR1 MDHEN and CDR2 SYDVKM. The CDR3 sequence is 17 residues long. The V gene end was trimmed by 4 bases and the J gene end by 2 bases; junction bases not matched to a gene: 8. The CDR3 loop is CASSSSSGGVSKNIQYF. Here the CDR3 DNA reads TGTGCCAGCAGTTCGTCCAGCGGGGGGGTGTCCAAAAACATTCAGTACTTC.

This clonotype was counted at least ten times. This chain links TRBV6-6 with TRBJ2-5; D call uncertain. With 0 bases removed from V and 1 base from J, the gap between germline ends came to 12 bases. CDR3 length: 16 amino acids. Germline-derived CDR1 and CDR2 are MNHNY and SVGAGI (reference sequence). The DNA for the CDR3 is TGTGCCAGCAGTTACTCGGTTGGGTCAGCCCAAGAGACCCAGTACTTC. Translating gives CASSYSVGSAQETQYF.

This clonotype came up many times. The chain carries TRBV19 and TRBJ2-1, with 10 nucleotides matching TRBD2. The germline CDR1 and CDR2 sequences are LNHDA and SQIVND (reference sequence). V lost 6 bases to trimming and J lost 7 bases; unmatched junction nucleotides: 12. The CDR3 extends over 16 amino acids. CDR3 amino acids: CASRSQGLASENEQFF. The CDR3 region has the DNA TGTGCCAGTAGGTCACAGGGACTAGCGTCTGAGAATGAGCAGTTCTTC.

This chain links TRBV10-3 with TRBJ2-7, with 7 bases matching TRBD1. There are 13 residues in the CDR3. Losses at the gene ends were 10 bases for V and 2 bases for J; bases not matched to a gene: 8. The V gene's germline CDR1 is ENHRY and CDR2 SYGVKD. CDR3 DNA: TGTGCCACCGAAAGGGACAGCCCCTACGAGCAGTACTTC. It translates to CATERDSPYEQYF.

This clonotype was seen ten or more times. The rearrangement uses TRBV11-2 and TRBJ2-3; 8 bases map to TRBD1. With 5 bases clipped from V and 2 bases from J, the junction kept 6 bases outside the gene matches. Germline CDR1 is SGHAT and CDR2 is FQNNGV. This CDR3 contains 15 residues. The CDR3 DNA reads TGTGCCAGCAGCCCGACAGGGGCCCTCACAGATACGCAGTATTTT. Encoded protein: CASSPTGALTDTQYF. Variable domain in full (rest from reference TRBV11-2 and TRBJ2-3): EAGVAQSPRYKIIEKRQSVAFWCNPISGHATLYWYQQILGQGPKLLIQFQNNGVVDDSQLPKDRFSAERLKGVDSTLKIQPAKLEDSAVYLCASSPTGALTDTQYFGPGTRLTVL.

This clonotype was seen more than once but under ten times. J is TRBJ2-2 and V is TRBV9, with 11 positions matching TRBD2. The CDR3 has 17 amino acids. Germline trimming cut 2 bases from V and 5 bases from J; bases unmatched to any gene: 8. From germline, CDR1 is SGDLS and CDR2 YYNGEE. The chain's CDR3 is CASSVQTSGSKTGELFF. The CDR3 bases are TGTGCCAGCAGCGTCCAAACTAGCGGGAGTAAGACCGGGGAGCTGTTTTTT.

This clonotype was seen repeatedly, ten times or more. The J gene is TRBJ1-2, the V gene TRBV4-1; 7 bases agree with TRBD1. Germline V gene data show CDR1 as MGHRA and CDR2 as YSYEKL. V lost 4 bases to trimming and J lost 7 bases; unmatched junction nucleotides: 12. The CDR3 is made up of 15 amino acids. The chain's CDR3 is CASSPTSDRVVGYTF. CDR3 bases: TGCGCCAGCAGCCCCACCTCTGACAGGGTGGTTGGCTACACCTTC.

This clonotype was found once. The rearrangement links TRBV10-3 to TRBJ1-5; 7 bases fit TRBD1. CDR1 is ENHRY and CDR2 is SYGVKD in the germline V gene. The CDR3 length is 13 residues. Unmatched junction bases numbered 8, after V lost 10 bases and J lost 5 bases. In DNA, the CDR3 is TGTGCCAGCGCGACAGGGTGGGATCAGCCCCAGCATTTT. Translation: CASATGWDQPQHF.

Comments on this clonotype: A single base separates this from a much larger clone, so it may be a read error. The gene calls are TRBV5-4 and TRBJ1-5, with D possibly TRBD1 on 5 matching bases. V was clipped by 0 bases and J by 2 bases, with 12 bases between them. There are 16 residues in the CDR3. CDR1 is SGHNT and CDR2 is YYREEE in the germline V gene (reference sequence). The CDR3 is CASSLGGRRGNQPQHF. For the CDR3, the DNA is TGTGCCAGCAGCTTGGGGGGACGCAGGGGCAATCAGCCCCAGCATTTT.

For the CDR3, the DNA is TGTGCCAGCAGTGAATTTGGGCAGGACTGGCAGTACTTC. Protein: CASSEFGQDWQYF. V is TRBV25-1 and J is TRBJ2-7, with a possible D match to TRBD2 (5 bases). Germline assignment: CDR1 MGHDK and CDR2 SYGVNS. The V end lost 1 base, the J end lost 9 bases, and 13 bases lay between the germline ends. The CDR3 has 13 residues.

The DNA of the CDR3 is TGTGCCAGTAGTATTACCCGGACAGGTCCTAAGGGGGAAGCTTTCTTT. Amino acids: CASSITRTGPKGEAFF. This chain uses TRBV19 with TRBJ1-1; 7 bases are shared with TRBD1. CDR1 is LNHDA, CDR2 SQIVND, per germline (reference sequence). J was trimmed by 8 bases and V by 3 bases; bases with no gene match: 15. The CDR3 runs to 16 residues.

This clonotype showed up many times. The chain carries TRBV5-1 and TRBJ2-7; D gene uncertain. In germline, CDR1 is SGHRS, CDR2 YFSETQ. The CDR3 covers 13 residues. V was shortened by 4 bases and J by 3 bases, with 11 bases between the two germline ends. The CDR3 DNA sequence: TGCGCCAGCAGCCCCTTTGACCACTACGAGCAGTACTTC. This codes for CASSPFDHYEQYF.

This clonotype was counted between two and nine times. The rearrangement joins TRBV7-2 to TRBJ2-7, with 8 bases identical to TRBD2. The V gene's germline CDR1 is SGHTA and CDR2 FQGNSA. The CDR3 covers 13 residues. J gave up 3 bases and V 3 bases, and 1 base lay outside the gene matches. This CDR3 is CASSFGRDYEQYF. Written as DNA, the CDR3 is TGTGCCAGCAGCTTCGGGAGGGACTACGAGCAGTACTTC. Full variable domain (outside the CDR3, taken from reference TRBV7-2 and TRBJ2-7): GAGVSQSPSNKVTEKGKDVELRCDPISGHTALYWYRQSLGQGLEFLIYFQGNSAPDKSGLPSDRFSAERTGGSVSTLTIQRTQQEDSAVYLCASSFGRDYEQYFGPGTRLTVT.

Of note for this clonotype: A much larger clone is a single base away; this may be a read error. The final CDR3 position lacks the conserved phenylalanine or tryptophan, pointing to a likely read error. The chain carries TRBV12-3 or TRBV12-4 and TRBJ1-1, with D possibly matching TRBD1 (6 bases). Trimming removed 6 bases at V and 8 bases at J, with 10 bases between. This CDR3 has 11 amino acids. The CDR3 DNA is TGTGCCAGCAGGACCACAGGGGAAGCTTTCCTT. Its protein is CASRTTGEAFL.

The rearrangement uses TRBV2 and TRBJ1-6; tentatively, D is TRBD1 (5 bases). The CDR3 spans 15 residues. With 6 bases removed from V and 9 bases from J, the gap between germline ends came to 18 bases. Germline values: CDR1 SNHLY, CDR2 FYNNEI. The CDR3 spells CASRPDSGGISPLHF. DNA for the CDR3: TGTGCCAGCAGACCTGACAGCGGAGGGATTTCACCCCTCCACTTT.

The genes are TRBV6-1 and TRBJ2-7, with D possibly being TRBD1 or TRBD2 (5 bases each). The CDR3 spans 15 residues. Germline-derived CDR1 and CDR2 are MNHNS and SASEGT. V dropped 6 bases and J dropped 0 bases, with 15 bases sitting between them. In nucleotides, the CDR3 is TGTGCCAGCAGCCGACCGGGACGGAGCTCCTACGAGCAGTACTTC. Amino acid sequence: CASSRPGRSSYEQYF.

In regard to this clonotype: This may be a read error: a much more frequent sequence differs by one nucleotide. A read error is likely, as this CDR3 ends without the conserved phenylalanine or tryptophan. The rearrangement uses TRBV6-1 and TRBJ1-1; 7 bases align to TRBD1. CDR3 size: 13 residues. V shed 7 bases, J shed 5 bases, and the junction held 7 bases outside the gene matches. Germline values: CDR1 MNHNS, CDR2 SASEGT. The CDR3 here is CASTQTGLTEAFL. The DNA for the CDR3 is TGTGCCAGCACCCAGACAGGGCTGACTGAAGCTTTCCTT.

The chain couples TRBV3-1 to TRBJ2-2; D call uncertain. Per germline, CDR1 LGHDT and CDR2 YNNKEL (reference sequence). Trimming removed 0 bases from V and 6 bases from J, with 11 bases in between. The CDR3 totals 15 residues. The CDR3 loop is CASSQDLEFAGELFF. The CDR3 DNA follows: TGTGCCAGCAGCCAAGATCTTGAGTTTGCCGGGGAGCTGTTTTTT.

This chain uses TRBV4-3 with TRBJ2-3, with D perhaps given as TRBD1 or TRBD2 (5 bases each). This CDR3 has 13 amino acids. V was shortened by 4 bases and J by 13 bases, with 18 bases between the two germline ends. Germline assignment: CDR1 LGHNA and CDR2 YSLEER. The CDR3 region is CASSPGRVGLKYF. Written as DNA, the CDR3 is TGCGCCAGCAGCCCGGGGCGGGTAGGTTTGAAGTATTTT.

The sample holds one count of this clonotype. This could be a read error, since a much larger clone is one nucleotide away. The chain employs TRBV10-3 and TRBJ1-2; 8 bases map to TRBD1. Germline CDR1 ENHRY, CDR2 SYGVKD. This CDR3 is built from 15 residues. CDR3 coding DNA: TGTGCCAGCAGTGAACCCAGGACAGGGAGGTATGACTACACCTTC. It is translated as CASSEPRTGRYDYTF.

This clonotype was counted only a few times. The chain is built from TRBV12-3 or TRBV12-4 and TRBJ2-7; D remains unclear. The CDR3 totals 13 residues. V shed 5 bases and J shed 6 bases, with 14 bases lying between them. In DNA, the CDR3 is TGTGCCAGCAGTATAAACACCCTCTCCGAGCAGTACTTC. Translating gives CASSINTLSEQYF.

Many counts were recorded for this clonotype. The chain has TRBV12-3 or TRBV12-4 and TRBJ2-2; 9 bases align to TRBD1. The J segment lost 5 bases and the V segment lost 3 bases, leaving 7 bases of the junction unmatched. The CDR3 has 16 residues. The CDR3 protein is CASSLRRDRDTGELFF. The DNA for the CDR3 is TGTGCCAGCAGTTTGCGTCGGGACAGGGATACCGGGGAGCTGTTTTTT.

This clonotype was found many times. The chain couples TRBV2 to TRBJ1-3; D is unclear. Germline V gene lookup returns CDR1 SNHLY and CDR2 FYNNEI. The CDR3 totals 13 residues. The germline V and J ends were trimmed by 3 bases and 2 bases, with 5 bases remaining between them. The CDR3 sequence: CASSEETGNTIYF. The CDR3 coding sequence is TGTGCCAGCAGTGAGGAAACTGGAAACACCATATATTTT.